The 20 T cell receptor beta chains presented below share a single source sample, sequenced in a study of T cell repertoires in cytomegalovirus infection. Their antigen targets remain unknown. TCRdb passed the reads through MiXCR, listing each CDR3 protein once. Of about 920,000 distinct CDR3 sequences in the sample, approximately 33% are singletons; the top ten hold around 15%. The source was cultured CD8+ T cells from PBMCs, collected from culture after CMV antigen stimulation. The source is a human donor in good health (CMV status not recorded). Some clones in this sample may be carry-over from other donors' samples.

This rearrangement joins TRBV6-6 to TRBJ2-6; 9 bases are a match to TRBD1. The CDR3 has 19 residues. The junction had 14 bases not matched to a gene; V was cut back by 6 bases and J by 2 bases. Looked up from germline, CDR1 is MNHNY and CDR2 is SVGAGI (reference sequence). The CDR3 region has the DNA TGTGCCAGCAGCGTTAGTTATACAGGGGGCGCAACTGGGGCCAACGTCCTGACTTTC. Amino acid sequence: CASSVSYTGGATGANVLTF.

The chain links TRBV11-2 to TRBJ2-7; tentative D call: TRBD1 (5 bases). V shed 6 bases and J shed 3 bases, with 9 bases lying between them. The CDR3 runs to 12 residues. Germline V gives CDR1 SGHAT, CDR2 FQNNGV. CDR3 DNA sequence: TGTGCCAGCAGTGACAGCAACTACGAGCAGTACGTC. It encodes CASSDSNYEQYV.

V and J are TRBV12-3 or TRBV12-4 and TRBJ2-1; D is unclear. The ends were cut back, 6 bases at V and 10 bases at J, with 7 bases in the middle. This CDR3 has 10 residues. The CDR3 region has the DNA TGTGCCAGCAGACTACAGGAGCAGTTCTTC. Translating it yields CASRLQEQFF.

The rearrangement joins TRBV2 to TRBJ2-5; D not certain. V was pared by 8 bases and J by 4 bases, with 17 bases between. Germline V gene lookup returns CDR1 SNHLY and CDR2 FYNNEI. CDR3 length equals 14 residues. As DNA, the CDR3 is TGTGCCAGCGACTCGGAAAATTTGGGAGAGACCCAGTACTTC. It codes for CASDSENLGETQYF.

The chain uses TRBV6-8 and TRBJ2-7; tentative D call: TRBD2 (6 bases). CDR1 and CDR2 from the germline V gene are MNHGY and SAAAGT. The CDR3 consists of 16 residues. Trimming cost V 0 bases and J 5 bases, with 17 bases left between them. Written as DNA, the CDR3 is TGTGCCAGCAGTTACTCCATCCTTCGGGGGTGGAACGAGCAGTACTTC. It is translated as CASSYSILRGWNEQYF.

This clonotype was found a few times. This chain joins TRBV7-9 and TRBJ2-3; 8 positions agree with TRBD1. There are 17 residues in the CDR3. V lost 10 bases to trimming and J lost 2 bases; unmatched junction nucleotides: 17. Germline-derived CDR1 and CDR2 are SEHNR and FQNEAQ (reference sequence). The chain's CDR3 is CANPGGTALGPTDTQYF. In DNA form, the CDR3 reads TGTGCCAACCCAGGGGGCACCGCTCTTGGACCCACAGATACGCAGTATTTT.

In this sample, this clonotype turned up once. The genes are TRBV9 and TRBJ2-7, with TRBD1 identical over 8 bases. From germline, CDR1 is SGDLS and CDR2 YYNGEE. The J segment lost 2 bases and the V segment lost 4 bases, leaving 5 bases of the junction unmatched. There are 14 residues in the CDR3. The CDR3 DNA reads TGTGCCAGCAGCATACGGGACAGGCCCTACGAGCAGTACTTC. Its protein is CASSIRDRPYEQYF.

This chain uses TRBV11-2 with TRBJ1-5, with 8 bases that match TRBD1. CDR1 SGHAT and CDR2 FQNNGV come from the germline V gene. Trimming cost V 6 bases and J 0 bases; bases outside gene matches: 16. This CDR3 comprises 19 residues. In DNA, the CDR3 is TGTGCCAGCAGGATGACAGGGGCAACGCTCGGGTATAGCAATCAGCCCCAGCATTTT. It translates to CASRMTGATLGYSNQPQHF.

V is TRBV20-1 and J is TRBJ1-1, with 7 bases lining up with TRBD1. Germline values: CDR1 DFQATT, CDR2 SNEGSKA (reference sequence). The CDR3 consists of 16 residues. With V trimmed by 6 bases and J by 0 bases, 13 bases remained unmatched. This CDR3 is CSAGSSGTEMNTEAFF. DNA for the CDR3: TGCAGTGCCGGATCCTCCGGGACAGAAATGAACACTGAAGCTTTCTTT.

The gene calls are TRBV6-8 and TRBJ1-1; TRBD1 agrees at 7 bases. Germline V gives CDR1 MNHGY, CDR2 SAAAGT. The trim removed 4 bases at V and 0 bases at J, leaving 5 bases unmatched. This CDR3 has 15 amino acids. DNA for the CDR3: TGTGCCAGCAGTTCCTACAGGGGATTGAACACTGAAGCTTTCTTT. Translating gives CASSSYRGLNTEAFF.

This clonotype was counted only a few times. The chain's CDR3 is CASSRDSNSNQPQHF. The CDR3 nucleotides read TGTGCCAGCAGTCGGGACAGCAATAGCAATCAGCCCCAGCATTTT. The V gene is TRBV6-5, the J gene TRBJ1-5; 7 bases are a match to TRBD1. Trimming removed 5 bases from V and 0 bases from J; junction bases left unmatched: 4. The CDR3 sequence is 15 residues long. Germline loops: CDR1 MNHEY, CDR2 SVGAGI.

The table lists this clonotype with a few counts. This chain joins TRBV7-8 and TRBJ2-1; D possibly matches TRBD1 or TRBD2 (5 bases each). The CDR3 is 17 residues long. Trimming took 3 bases from V and 6 from J, leaving 21 bases between them. The germline gives CDR1 SGHVS, CDR2 FQNEAQ. The CDR3 DNA is TGTGCCAGCAGCTTCCTACTTCTGGGACCGGCTGTCAATGAGCAGTTCTTC. As protein: CASSFLLLGPAVNEQFF.

As for this clonotype: This could be a read error, since a much larger clone is one nucleotide away. The rearrangement links TRBV7-6 to TRBJ2-6, with TRBD1 matching over 8 bases. CDR1 is SGHVS, CDR2 FNYEAQ, per germline. The CDR3 runs 19 residues. CDR3 DNA: TGTGCCAGCAGCTTAGCGGACAGGGCCCTCCTCTCTGGGACCAACGTCCTGACTTTC. This codes for CASSLADRALLSGTNVLTF.

In its sample, this clonotype was seen many times. The chain couples TRBV7-2 to TRBJ2-1, with D tentatively TRBD2 (6 bases). V lost 2 bases to trimming and J lost 2 bases, with 10 bases between them. CDR3 length: 15 residues. Germline V gene data show CDR1 as SGHTA and CDR2 as FQGNSA. CDR3 sequence reads: CASSLNGSPYNEQFF. The CDR3, as DNA: TGTGCCAGCAGCTTAAACGGGAGCCCCTACAATGAGCAGTTCTTC.

This clonotype showed up just a few times. As DNA, the CDR3 is TGTGCCAGCAGTGAAAGGCAGGACGGGGAGTACGAGCAGTACGTC. This gives the protein CASSERQDGEYEQYV. The chain recombines TRBV6-1 with TRBJ2-7; D may be TRBD2 (5 bases). Looked up from germline, CDR1 is MNHNS and CDR2 is SASEGT. The V gene lost 2 bases and the J gene lost 4 bases, with 15 bases spanning the gap. This CDR3 region has 15 residues.

The V gene is TRBV4-3, the J gene TRBJ2-5; no reliable D call. Germline V gene sequence: CDR1 LGHNA, CDR2 YSLEER. The CDR3 is made up of 15 amino acids. V was trimmed by 1 base and J by 2 bases, leaving 11 bases between them. The CDR3 region has the DNA TGCGCCAGCAGCCAAGTATTCGGGCTACAAGAGACCCAGTACTTC. Translation: CASSQVFGLQETQYF.

The chain links TRBV6-8 to TRBJ2-3, with 8 bases identical to TRBD2. Germline CDR1 is MNHGY and CDR2 is SAAAGT. There are 16 residues in the CDR3. The V gene end was trimmed by 4 bases and the J gene end by 4 bases; junction bases not matched to a gene: 10. This chain's CDR3 is CASSFGGGLPPDTQYF. CDR3 coding DNA: TGTGCCAGCAGTTTCGGGGGGGGACTTCCACCAGATACGCAGTATTTT.

Only a few counts were recorded for this clonotype. V is TRBV19 and J is TRBJ2-6, with D tentatively TRBD2 (5 bases). Germline values: CDR1 LNHDA, CDR2 SQIVND (reference sequence). With 4 bases removed from V and 1 base from J, the gap between germline ends came to 23 bases. The CDR3 has 20 amino acids. CDR3 nucleotide sequence: TGTGCCAGTAGTAATTGGGCAGGACTGCTGAACCCGTCTGGGGCCAACGTCCTGACTTTC. Translated: CASSNWAGLLNPSGANVLTF.

The chain is built from TRBV28 and TRBJ2-7; D remains ambiguous. V shed 6 bases and J shed 4 bases, with 10 bases lying between them. The CDR3 has 12 amino acids. The germline CDR1 and CDR2 sequences are MDHEN and SYDVKM. CDR3 sequence reads: CASSDLGYEQYV. The CDR3, as DNA: TGTGCCAGCAGCGATTTAGGTTACGAGCAGTACGTC.

V and J are TRBV4-2 and TRBJ1-5; D is perhaps TRBD1 (6 bases). The CDR3 contains 16 residues. The V end lost 4 bases, the J end lost 1 base, and 14 bases lay between the germline ends. Germline V gene lookup returns CDR1 LGHNA and CDR2 YNFKEQ. CDR3 region: CASSLKLQGSNQPQHF. The CDR3 DNA sequence: TGTGCCAGCAGCCTCAAGCTACAGGGAAGCAATCAGCCCCAGCATTTT.